Following are 16 T cell receptor beta chains from one sample sequenced in a study of T cells in Graves' hyperthyroidism and ophthalmopathy (dated by TCRdb to about 2019). Receptors were amplified or captured by multiplex PCR. Reads for this sample came from an Illumina HiSeq 2000. The TCR beta CDR3 regions were amplified from the RNA transcripts. The first round of RT-PCR for the TCR CDR3 was performed with the HTBI primer set and the Qiagen OneStep RT-PCR kit. TCRdb reran the public reads through fastp at Q25 and MiXCR, keeping productive beta chains. Each record represents a unique CDR3 protein, reported with the most common genes and DNA among its rows. Within this sample are a few hundred thousand distinct CDR3 sequences, with about a fifth of them counted one time only. 26% of the sample comes from the top ten. The sample consisted of blood. These receptor sequences come from a man in his late teens or twenties with Graves' hyperthyroidism.

The table lists this clonotype with many counts. V is TRBV11-2 and J is TRBJ1-2, with TRBD1 matching over 10 bases. Trimming at V came to 4 bases and at J to 4 bases, leaving 12 bases not matched to a gene. The germline V gene has CDR1 SGHAT and CDR2 FQNNGV. The length of the CDR3 is 17 residues. The CDR3 DNA reads as TGTGCCAGCAGCTCTGTCAAGGGGACAGGGGTAGTCTATGGCTACACCTTC. It codes for CASSSVKGTGVVYGYTF.

The chain has TRBV7-4 and TRBJ2-5; TRBD2 aligns across 12 bases. Trimming cost V 2 bases and J 5 bases; bases outside gene matches: 15. There are 19 residues in the CDR3. Germline values: CDR1 SGHVT, CDR2 SQSDAQ. For the CDR3, the DNA is TGTGCCAGCAGCTTATCGTCCCTAGCGGGAGGGTTTTATATGGAGACCCAGTACTTC. It translates to CASSLSSLAGGFYMETQYF.

This clonotype appeared many times. The chain couples TRBV10-3 to TRBJ1-2, with 8 nucleotides matching TRBD1. Germline-derived CDR1 and CDR2 are ENHRY and SYGVKD. Unmatched junction bases numbered 3, after V lost 0 bases and J lost 3 bases. The CDR3 sequence is 15 residues long. CDR3 nucleotide sequence: TGTGCCATCAGTGAGTCGGAGACAGGGGACTATGGCTACACCTTC. Translating gives CAISESETGDYGYTF.

This clonotype came up many times. The chain is built from TRBV11-2 and TRBJ1-1; D unresolved. The CDR3 has 15 amino acids. Trimming pared 6 bases from V and 0 bases from J, leaving 14 bases between. Germline-derived CDR1 and CDR2 are SGHAT and FQNNGV. CDR3 in amino acids: CASRPNKGMNTEAFF. CDR3 coding DNA: TGTGCCAGCAGACCTAACAAAGGGATGAACACTGAAGCTTTCTTT.

This clonotype came up a few times. The chain employs TRBV6-5 and TRBJ2-5, with 8 bases aligning to TRBD2. This CDR3 has 16 residues. Losses at the gene ends were 5 bases for V and 5 bases for J; bases not matched to a gene: 13. CDR1 is MNHEY, CDR2 SVGAGI, per germline. The CDR3 spells CASSNPGTSGTETQYF. In DNA, the CDR3 is TGTGCCAGCAGTAACCCCGGGACTAGTGGGACTGAGACCCAGTACTTC.

Only a few counts were recorded for this clonotype. This chain connects TRBV9 to TRBJ2-2; TRBD2 matches at 8 bases. CDR1 and CDR2 from the germline V gene are SGDLS and YYNGEE. Trimming at V came to 4 bases and at J to 4 bases, leaving 9 bases not matched to a gene. This CDR3 contains 16 residues. The CDR3, as DNA: TGTGCCAGCAGCCCCAGGAGCGGGGGTGGCACCGGGGAGCTGTTTTTT. Encoded protein: CASSPRSGGGTGELFF.

The chain combines TRBV7-6 with TRBJ2-5; 7 bases are shared with TRBD1. Trimming took 4 bases from V and 3 from J; bases not matched to a gene: 8. Germline CDR1 reads SGHVS; CDR2 reads FNYEAQ. The CDR3 contains 15 residues. In DNA form, the CDR3 reads TGTGCCAGCAGCTACTACCGGGACAGTAAAGAGACCCAGTACTTC. It translates to CASSYYRDSKETQYF.

The chain links TRBV6-1 to TRBJ1-6; perhaps TRBD1 as D (5 bases). Germline V lookup: CDR1 MNHNS, CDR2 SASEGT. The CDR3 totals 15 residues. The germline V and J ends were trimmed by 5 bases and 7 bases, with 15 bases remaining between them. This CDR3 is CASSIGPSGNSPLHF. In DNA, the CDR3 is TGTGCCAGCAGTATTGGACCCTCAGGGAATTCACCCCTCCACTTT.

The chain employs TRBV24-1 and TRBJ1-2; D not certain. The CDR3 sequence is 12 residues long. CDR1 is KGHDR, CDR2 SFDVKD, per germline. Trimming removed 1 base at V and 10 bases at J, with 9 bases between. For the CDR3, the DNA is TGTGCCACCAGTGATTTAGGTCATGACTACACCTTC. Translation: CATSDLGHDYTF.

This clonotype has ten or more counts. The CDR3 here is CASSNKMNTEAFF. CDR3 DNA: TGTGCCAGCAGCAACAAGATGAACACTGAAGCTTTCTTT. The gene calls are TRBV7-9 and TRBJ1-1; no definite D call. Germline CDR1 SEHNR, CDR2 FQNEAQ (reference sequence). Trimming took off 5 bases at V and 0 bases at J, with 7 bases between the two ends. CDR3 length: 13 amino acids.

The rearrangement links TRBV11-2 to TRBJ2-7, with a tentative D call TRBD1 (6 bases). This CDR3 contains 16 residues. Trimming removed 1 base from V and 3 bases from J, with 16 bases in between. The germline gives CDR1 SGHAT, CDR2 FQNNGV. CDR3 amino acids: CASSLGGPAGDYEQYF. CDR3 in DNA: TGTGCCAGCAGCTTAGGCGGCCCGGCAGGGGACTACGAGCAGTACTTC.

This clonotype was counted many times. The V call is TRBV5-8, the J call TRBJ1-3, with D perhaps matching TRBD1 (6 bases). The germline gives CDR1 SGHTS, CDR2 YDEGEE. Trimming left V 0 bases short and J 2 bases short, with 6 bases between. This CDR3 has 14 amino acids. The CDR3 spells CASSLDRAGNTIYF. CDR3 in DNA: TGTGCCAGCAGCTTGGACAGGGCTGGAAACACCATATATTTT.

Ten or more counts support this clonotype. The chain recombines TRBV5-1 with TRBJ1-2; 8 bases line up with TRBD1. V lost 0 bases, J lost 4 bases, and 5 bases stayed unmatched. Germline V lookup: CDR1 SGHRS, CDR2 YFSETQ. CDR3 size: 15 residues. In nucleotides, the CDR3 is TGCGCCAGCAGCTTGGGTGACAGGGGCATCTATGGCTACACCTTC. It specifies CASSLGDRGIYGYTF. Full variable domain (rest looked up from reference TRBV5-1 and TRBJ1-2): KAGVTQTPRYLIKTRGQQVTLSCSPISGHRSVSWYQQTPGQGLQFLFEYFSETQRNKGNFPGRFSGRQFSNSRSEMNVSTLELGDSALYLCASSLGDRGIYGYTFGSGTRLTVV.

Turning to this clonotype: An end of the junction does not agree with germline; a read error may underlie this. The chain couples TRBV7-2 to TRBJ1-5; D is ambiguous. From germline, CDR1 is SGHTA and CDR2 FQGNSA. The CDR3 extends over 13 amino acids. DNA for the CDR3: TGTGCCAGCAGTTTAGACCAAAGGCAGCCCCAGCATTTT. Translated: CASSLDQRQPQHF.

A remark on this clonotype: One junction end disagrees with the germline gene, perhaps due to a read error. The V gene is TRBV20-1, the J gene TRBJ2-5; TRBD2 is a possible D gene (6 bases). CDR1 and CDR2 from the germline V gene are DFQATT and SNEGSKA (reference sequence). The CDR3 is 12 amino acids. This chain's CDR3 is CSPRLVQETQYF. DNA of the CDR3: TGCAGTCCTAGACTAGTCCAAGAGACCCAGTACTTC.

This clonotype was recorded a few times. This rearrangement joins TRBV27 to TRBJ1-2; 8 nucleotides match TRBD1. CDR3 size: 14 residues. Germline loops: CDR1 MNHEY, CDR2 SMNVEV (reference sequence). With 6 bases clipped from V and 8 bases from J, the junction kept 11 bases outside the gene matches. CDR3 coding DNA: TGTGCCAGCAGCCGACAGGGGATGTTCGGCGGCTACACCTTC. Amino acid sequence: CASSRQGMFGGYTF.